Below are 16 T cell receptor beta chains sequenced from a single sample in a study of T-cell reconstitution after alpha-beta-depleted transplantation in children (dated by TCRdb to 2016 to 2018). The library was obtained by PCR. The sequencer was an Illumina HiSeq 2500. Molecular barcoding was employed in the preparation of TCR libraries, with unique molecular identifiers being used to normalize TCRbeta repertoire quantification. TCRdb reanalyzed the raw reads on its own, using fastp at Q25 for trimming and MiXCR for clone calling, and kept in-frame beta chains. One record per CDR3 amino acid sequence lists the most common genes and DNA. The sample contains more than 200,000 distinct CDR3 sequences, approximately 24% of them found a single time. The top ten hold 4.8% of the sample. What the treatment or condition label conveys for this sample: allogeneic hematopoietic cell transplantation with graft depleted of TCRalphabeta T cells and CD19 B cells.

Sequenced material: PBMCs, mostly from graft donor cells, taken 360 days after TCRalphabeta/CD19-depleted stem cell transplant. The receptor source for this set is a female patient between 2 and 15 years old who had a stem cell transplant for congenital amegakaryocytic thrombocytopenia, so the T cells may come from the graft donor.

This clonotype was detected a few times. The chain joins TRBV2 to TRBJ2-7; 10 positions match TRBD2. The germline V gene encodes CDR1 SNHLY and CDR2 FYNNEI. Trimming at V came to 3 bases and at J to 1 base, leaving 3 bases not matched to a gene. This CDR3 region has 15 residues. The CDR3 here is CASSDASGSSYEQYF. DNA of the CDR3: TGTGCCAGCAGTGATGCTAGCGGGAGTTCCTACGAGCAGTACTTC.

The rearrangement links TRBV7-9 to TRBJ1-1, with unresolved D. Deletions cut 3 bases from V and 0 bases from J, with 5 bases between. This CDR3 spans 13 amino acids. Germline V gene lookup returns CDR1 SEHNR and CDR2 FQNEAQ (reference sequence). The CDR3 DNA reads TGTGCCAGCAGCTTTGATCTGAACACTGAAGCTTTCTTT. This translates into CASSFDLNTEAFF.

This rearrangement joins TRBV10-3 to TRBJ2-7; D unresolved. Per the germline V gene, CDR1 is ENHRY and CDR2 is SYGVKD. Trimming took 7 bases from V and 6 from J, leaving 16 bases between them. The CDR3 length is 13 residues. The CDR3 DNA follows: TGTGCCATCACCCTGACCGCGGAGAGCGAGCAGTACTTC. Residues: CAITLTAESEQYF.

This clonotype was detected only a few times. The CDR3 loop reads CASSLQPRGTSGVYSYNEQFF. CDR3 in DNA: TGCGCCAGCAGCTTGCAGCCCCGAGGGACTAGCGGAGTTTACTCCTACAATGAGCAGTTCTTC. The J gene is TRBJ2-1, the V gene TRBV5-1; 11 bases map to TRBD2. This CDR3 has 21 amino acids. V gave up 1 base and J gave up 0 bases; unmatched junction bases: 15. CDR1 and CDR2 from the germline V gene are SGHRS and YFSETQ.

The chain has TRBV5-1 and TRBJ2-1, with unresolved D. CDR3 length: 13 residues. V was cut by 0 bases and J by 6 bases, with 7 bases left in between. Germline values: CDR1 SGHRS, CDR2 YFSETQ. CDR3 sequence: CASSLGWSNEQFF. CDR3 DNA: TGCGCCAGCAGCTTGGGATGGAGCAATGAGCAGTTCTTC.

J is TRBJ2-1 and V is TRBV10-3, with 8 positions matching TRBD2. Germline V gives CDR1 ENHRY, CDR2 SYGVKD. V lost 3 bases and J lost 10; bases outside the gene matches: 5. The CDR3 totals 13 residues. The DNA of the CDR3 is TGTGCCATCAGTGACCGGGAGGGAACCGAGCAGTTCTTC. Translating gives CAISDREGTEQFF.

This clonotype was seen repeatedly, ten times or more. The rearrangement uses TRBV5-1 and TRBJ2-3; D gene ambiguous. The V and J ends lost 6 bases and 4 bases respectively, with 12 bases between them. The CDR3 is 13 amino acids. Germline V CDR1 and CDR2: SGHRS, YFSETQ. The CDR3 region is CASTGGGADTQYF. The CDR3 nucleotides are TGCGCCAGCACCGGCGGTGGCGCAGATACGCAGTATTTT.

V is TRBV3-1 and J is TRBJ2-1; 8 bases line up with TRBD2. Germline V gene sequence: CDR1 LGHDT, CDR2 YNNKEL (reference sequence). The ends lost 4 bases at V and 2 bases at J; junction bases unmatched: 7. This CDR3 region has 16 residues. In DNA form, the CDR3 reads TGTGCCAGCAGCCCCGGAGCGGGGGCCGCCTACAATGAGCAGTTCTTC. Residues: CASSPGAGAAYNEQFF.

The chain links TRBV18 to TRBJ2-7, with D perhaps matching TRBD2 (5 bases). The CDR3 length is 15 residues. Germline CDR1 KGHSH, CDR2 LQKENI. V was cut by 0 bases and J by 2 bases, with 11 bases left in between. The CDR3 region is CASSPPTNWAYEQYF. CDR3 nucleotide sequence: TGTGCCAGCTCACCACCGACTAATTGGGCCTACGAGCAGTACTTC.

The chain joins TRBV21-1 to TRBJ1-5; TRBD1, the table's D call, lacks a check against the DNA. TRBV21-1 is annotated as a pseudogene. This CDR3 is 17 amino acids long. CDR3 sequence reads: CASSNPDRGLPNQPQHF. CDR3 coding DNA: TGTGCCAGCAGCAACCCGGACAGGGGGCTGCCGAATCAGCCCCAGCATTTT.

This clonotype was counted many times. This rearrangement joins TRBV15 to TRBJ2-2; D gene ambiguous. This CDR3 is 14 amino acids long. The germline gives CDR1 LNHNV, CDR2 YYDKDF (reference sequence). V was shortened by 3 bases and J by 2 bases, with 7 bases between the two germline ends. The chain's CDR3 is CATSSRVNTGELFF. CDR3 coding DNA: TGTGCCACCAGCAGCCGGGTCAACACCGGGGAGCTGTTTTTT.

This clonotype showed up just a few times. The gene calls are TRBV6-1 and TRBJ1-5; D not resolved. Trimming cost V 6 bases and J 0 bases, with 15 bases left between them. The CDR3 has 16 amino acids. CDR1 and CDR2 (germline): MNHNS, SASEGT. CDR3 amino acids: CASRSGLHNSNQPQHF. The CDR3 DNA is TGTGCCAGCAGATCAGGACTGCATAATAGCAATCAGCCCCAGCATTTT.

The gene calls are TRBV11-1 and TRBJ2-7; the match to TRBD2 covers 10 bases. J was trimmed by 5 bases and V by 5 bases; bases with no gene match: 18. CDR3 length equals 18 residues. The V gene's germline CDR1 is SGHAT and CDR2 FQDESV (reference sequence). The CDR3 sequence is CASSPLSGTSAVAHEQYF. DNA for the CDR3: TGTGCCAGCAGCCCTCTCTCTGGGACTAGCGCCGTCGCGCACGAGCAGTACTTC.

The genes are TRBV12-3 or TRBV12-4 and TRBJ2-2; 7 positions match TRBD1. V lost 6 bases and J lost 2; bases outside the gene matches: 18. This CDR3 contains 19 residues. DNA of the CDR3: TGTGCCAGCAGACCCCCCCAGAGGGGGCTAACCCTAAACACCGGGGAGCTGTTTTTT. It yields the protein CASRPPQRGLTLNTGELFF.

This clonotype appeared once. V usage is TRBV3-1 and J usage is TRBJ2-7, with D maybe TRBD2 (5 bases). CDR3 length equals 15 residues. The germline V and J ends were trimmed by 2 bases and 3 bases, with 14 bases remaining between them. Per germline, CDR1 LGHDT and CDR2 YNNKEL (reference sequence). The CDR3 nucleotides read TGTGCCAGCAGCCAATGGACTTTGGGGAGCTACGAGCAGTACTTC. Its protein is CASSQWTLGSYEQYF.

V is TRBV10-3 and J is TRBJ1-2; D gene uncertain. Germline CDR1 ENHRY, CDR2 SYGVKD. V lost 8 bases, J lost 1 base, and 11 bases lay in between. The CDR3 extends over 13 amino acids. CDR3 in DNA: TGTGCCATCCTCAGCCCGGGTAACTATGGCTACACCTTC. This sequence encodes CAILSPGNYGYTF.